A single sample is the source of the 14 T cell receptor beta chains below, sequenced in a study of PD-1 blockade in classical Hodgkin lymphoma. Libraries were prepared by immunoSEQ multiplex PCR; TCRdb keeps only in-frame clonotypes and omits some of them. The table has about 94,000 clones, 89% seen once. Following autologous stem cell transplantation, relapse occurred in every patient, and exposure to brentuximab vedotin varied. Sequencing used peripheral blood mononuclear cells (PBMCs), obtained before the second cycle of nivolumab. The receptors derive from a human donor with classical Hodgkin lymphoma.

V gene TRBV28 combines with J gene TRBJ1-2; 9 positions match TRBD1. The CDR3 extends over 14 amino acids. Looked up from germline, CDR1 is MDHEN and CDR2 is SYDVKM. Trimming cost V 5 bases and J 8 bases; bases outside gene matches: 9. CDR3 nucleotide sequence: TGTGCCAGCAGTACCGGGACAGGGCCCGTAGGCTACACCTTC. It specifies CASSTGTGPVGYTF.

This clone showed up just once. The chain has TRBV2 and TRBJ2-5; 13 nucleotides line up with TRBD2. Germline CDR1 SNHLY, CDR2 FYNNEI. V dropped 5 bases and J dropped 1; count of bases not matched to a gene: 7. There are 17 residues in the CDR3. CDR3 residues: CASSLGGLAGPQETQYF. Here the CDR3 DNA reads TGTGCCAGCAGTTTAGGGGGACTAGCGGGACCCCAAGAGACCCAGTACTTC.

The chain has TRBV27 and TRBJ2-1, with 8 bases aligning to TRBD2. This CDR3 is built from 19 residues. The V segment lost 6 bases and the J segment 5 bases; nucleotides outside the gene matches: 21. Germline V lookup: CDR1 MNHEY, CDR2 SMNVEV (reference sequence). The DNA for the CDR3 is TGTGCCAGCAGGGGGATTATGGGACCGATTGGCGGGAGGCACAATGAGCAGTTCTTC. This translates into CASRGIMGPIGGRHNEQFF.

V and J are TRBV30 and TRBJ1-4; unclear D gene. The germline CDR1 and CDR2 sequences are GTSNPN and SVGIG (reference sequence). The V and J ends lost 0 bases and 4 bases respectively, with 15 bases between them. The CDR3 covers 16 residues. The CDR3 spells CAWSVHREEINEKLFF. The CDR3 DNA sequence: TGTGCCTGGAGTGTACATCGGGAAGAAATTAATGAAAAACTGTTTTTT.

This chain uses TRBV13 with TRBJ1-1; possible D gene TRBD1, 5 bases. The V gene's germline CDR1 is PRHDT and CDR2 FYEKMQ (reference sequence). This CDR3 spans 13 amino acids. V lost 10 bases to trimming and J lost 0 bases, with 12 bases between them. The chain's CDR3 is CATRAPMNTEAFF. The CDR3, as DNA: TGTGCCACCAGGGCCCCTATGAACACTGAAGCTTTCTTT.

This chain joins TRBV14 and TRBJ1-1; TRBD1 matches 9 bases. Germline V gene data show CDR1 as SGHDN and CDR2 as FVKESK. The CDR3 sequence is 16 residues long. J lost 0 bases, V lost 4 bases, and 6 bases had no gene match. As DNA, the CDR3 is TGTGCCAGCAGCCCAATGGACAGGGGATTGAACACTGAAGCTTTCTTT. It yields the protein CASSPMDRGLNTEAFF.

V is TRBV19 and J is TRBJ1-1, with no clear D. CDR1 and CDR2 (germline): LNHDA, SQIVND (reference sequence). This CDR3 has 14 amino acids. V was clipped by 2 bases and J by 4 bases, with 11 bases between them. The CDR3: CASSIWTTGTEAFF. The CDR3 DNA follows: TGTGCCAGTAGTATATGGACTACCGGCACTGAAGCTTTCTTT.

V usage is TRBV5-6 and J usage is TRBJ2-6; perhaps TRBD2 as D (5 bases). The ends were cut back, 2 bases at V and 4 bases at J, with 13 bases in the middle. CDR1 is SGHDT and CDR2 is YYEEEE in the germline V gene. The CDR3 has 16 residues. The CDR3 protein is CASSLARLSGANVLTF. Written as DNA, the CDR3 is TGTGCCAGCAGCTTAGCGAGACTATCGGGGGCCAACGTCCTGACTTTC.

The chain recombines TRBV28 with TRBJ2-3; 7 bases agree with TRBD2. From germline, CDR1 is MDHEN and CDR2 SYDVKM. The CDR3 extends over 15 amino acids. V was pared by 6 bases and J by 6 bases, with 12 bases of the junction left unmatched. CDR3 sequence: CASSSLGRASDTQYF. CDR3 sequence (DNA): TGTGCCAGCAGCTCACTGGGGAGGGCCTCGGATACGCAGTATTTT.

J is TRBJ1-1 and V is TRBV11-2; D remains ambiguous. The germline V gene has CDR1 SGHAT and CDR2 FQNNGV. The CDR3 runs 16 residues. Trimming pared 4 bases from V and 2 bases from J, leaving 17 bases between. This CDR3 is CASSSTHSLPNTEAFF. The CDR3 DNA is TGTGCCAGCAGCTCCACACACAGCCTTCCCAACACTGAAGCTTTCTTT.

The chain has TRBV19 and TRBJ1-5; D possibly corresponds to TRBD1 (5 bases). The germline gives CDR1 LNHDA, CDR2 SQIVND (reference sequence). There are 15 residues in the CDR3. V was cut by 1 base and J by 0 bases, with 7 bases left in between. CDR3 protein: CASSIGQSSNQPQHF. The CDR3 nucleotides read TGTGCCAGTAGTATAGGACAGTCTAGCAATCAGCCCCAGCATTTT.

This rearrangement joins TRBV5-4 to TRBJ1-2; unclear D gene. V was trimmed by 0 bases and J by 4 bases, leaving 4 bases between them. This CDR3 is 12 amino acids long. Germline V gene lookup returns CDR1 SGHNT and CDR2 YYREEE (reference sequence). The CDR3 DNA reads as TGTGCCAGCAGCTTGGTCCCCTATGGCTACACCTTC. Its translation: CASSLVPYGYTF.

This chain joins TRBV10-3 and TRBJ2-3; possible D gene TRBD2, 5 bases. In germline, CDR1 is ENHRY, CDR2 SYGVKD. Trimming removed 6 bases at V and 3 bases at J, with 31 bases between. The CDR3 covers 20 residues. The CDR3 region is CAISAGVGRVAVQATDTQYF. The DNA for the CDR3 is TGTGCCATCAGCGCCGGGGTCGGTCGGGTTGCGGTACAAGCTACAGATACGCAGTATTTT.

This clone has a single count. In nucleotides, the CDR3 is TGTGCCAGCACCGATAGGAGCGGGGGTGGCTACACCTTC. Protein product: CASTDRSGGGYTF. The V and J genes are TRBV18 and TRBJ1-2, with D maybe TRBD1 (5 bases). This CDR3 region has 13 residues. Trimming pared 8 bases from V and 7 bases from J, leaving 17 bases between. The V gene's germline CDR1 is KGHSH and CDR2 LQKENI.